This TCR beta chain originates from a study of beta chain features in type 1 diabetes. Whole-study results and caveats: People with Type 1 diabetes carried modestly yet significantly shorter TCRB CDR3s in all four CD4+ subsets.

The CDR3 is 13 amino acids. The V end lost 1 base, the J end lost 4 bases, and 7 bases lay between the germline ends. CDR1 and CDR2 from the germline V gene are LNHNV and YYDKDF (reference sequence). This clone has more than one count but fewer than ten. Antigen: not known. Investigators reverse transcribed all isolated RNA, so they sequenced expressed TCRB transcripts. The method was immunoSEQ multiplex PCR; TCRdb's version includes in-frame clones alone and lacks a portion of them. The sample lists more than 550,000 clones, over 12% seen once, with approximately 0.042% in the top ten. V and J are TRBV15 and TRBJ1-2; D uncertain. The TCR sequence derives from a man aged 18 to 35 with type 1 diabetes. Specimen: naive CD4+ T cells from blood. The CDR3 DNA follows: TGTGCCACCAGCAGAGTAGGCTCCTATGGCTACACCTTC. Translation: CATSRVGSYGYTF. Drawing the rest from reference TRBV15 and TRBJ1-2, the complete variable domain is DAMVIQNPRYQVTQFGKPVTLSCSQTLNHNVMYWYQQKSSQAPKLLFHYYDKDFNNEADTPDNFQSRRPNTSFCFLDIRSPGLGDTAMYLCATSRVGSYGYTFGSGTRLTVV.